This note documents a single T cell receptor (beta chain) sequence. This sample was taken from a study of T cell changes during pregnancy in multiple sclerosis. TCRdb's copy holds only in-frame clones and misses some; the assay was immunoSEQ multiplex PCR. The data hold around 46,000 clones, with around 87% observed a single time. V lost 5 bases and J lost 8, with 15 bases in between. Germline CDR1 and CDR2: SEHNR and FQNEAQ (reference sequence). This CDR3 comprises 13 residues. J is TRBJ1-2 and V is TRBV7-9; tentatively, D is TRBD1 (5 bases). This TCR was recovered from a female donor with multiple sclerosis, enrolled in a pregnancy study. Sequenced here: CD8+ T cells from peripheral blood mononuclear cells, sampled in the second trimester of pregnancy. CDR3 coding DNA: TGTGCCAGCAGCAACAAGCCCAGGGCGGGCTACACCTTC. Residues: CASSNKPRAGYTF.